This TCR beta chain was sequenced for a study of OX40 agonist ivuxolimab in advanced cancers. As for the study in general: Given to patients was ivuxolimab, an agonistic anti-OX40 (CD134) antibody.

Worth noting for this clone: Antigen unknown.

CDR1 is KGHSH and CDR2 is LQKENI in the germline V gene. This CDR3 is built from 17 residues. Trimming cost V 1 base and J 1 base, with 14 bases left between them. Here immunoSEQ multiplex PCR was the method, and the copy in TCRdb shows in-frame clones only, minus some. The data show over 70,000 clones, approximately 90% seen once. Overall study findings and caveats: Researchers report that CD8+ T cells had, on average, more expanded clones than CD4+. Determination of antigen specificity was not performed for the expanded peripheral T cells.

This chain connects TRBV18 to TRBJ2-1; D is possibly TRBD2 (5 bases). The material sequenced was CD4+ or CD8+ T cells sorted from blood, taken in a trial of the OX40 agonist ivuxolimab. The receptor was isolated from an adult with an advanced solid tumor such as melanoma, head and neck, liver or kidney cancer. CDR3 DNA sequence: TGTGCCAGCTCACCACAAGAGGGTGATCGATCCTACAATGAGCAGTTCTTC. Translating gives CASSPQEGDRSYNEQFF.